Detailed here is one T cell receptor (beta chain). Germline V gene lookup returns CDR1 MDHEN and CDR2 SYDVKM. This CDR3 has 15 amino acids. V was cut by 2 bases and J by 3 bases, with 14 bases left in between. This sample stems from a study of technical replicates of blood from several donors. The repertoire was sequenced with immunoSEQ multiplex PCR; TCRdb's copy has only in-frame clones and lacks some. The sample lists around 97,000 clones, around 96% occurring once. The sequence was obtained from a human donor in good health. The material sequenced was T cells isolated from PBMCs. The gene calls are TRBV28 and TRBJ2-7; possibly TRBD2 for D (7 bases). In DNA, the CDR3 is TGTGCCAGCAGTTTACGGGGGGCTTTAATCTACGAGCAGTACTTC. Protein: CASSLRGALIYEQYF.